This entry lists 5 T cell receptor beta chains sequenced from one sample in a study of cytomegalovirus exposure and HLA in healthy donors. The primer mix had 60 Vbeta and 13 Jbeta primers. TCRdb keeps only in-frame clones here, not all; method: immunoSEQ multiplex PCR. The profile shows roughly 120,000 clones, 65% to 75% of them singletons. The specimen sequenced was PBMCs. The receptors come from a man aged 25 to 45 in good health and CMV-seropositive.

CDR3 DNA sequence: TGCGCCCAAACCCGGCGGGAGACTCCCAATCAGCCCCAGCATTTT. Translated: CAQTRRETPNQPQHF. The rearrangement links TRBV23-1 to TRBJ1-5; D ambiguous. TRBV23-1 is assigned to the ORF class and has an uncertain function. The V end was cut by 11 bases, the J end by 3 bases, with 20 bases between. The CDR3 has 15 residues.

The genes are TRBV28 and TRBJ2-7; 8 bases are shared with TRBD1. This CDR3 has 15 amino acids. After removal of 5 bases from V and 5 bases from J, the junction contained 11 bases not matched to a gene. Germline CDR1 reads MDHEN; CDR2 reads SYDVKM. As DNA, the CDR3 is TGTGCCAGCAGTAACTACAGGGGGAGGAAGGACGAGCAGTACTTC. Protein product: CASSNYRGRKDEQYF.

The rearrangement links TRBV4-3 to TRBJ2-7; TRBD1 matches at 7 bases. V was pared by 5 bases and J by 2 bases, with 12 bases of the junction left unmatched. The germline gives CDR1 LGHNA, CDR2 YSLEER. CDR3 length: 16 amino acids. Here the CDR3 reads CASSSYTGTATYEQYF. The CDR3 region has the DNA TGCGCCAGCAGCTCTTATACCGGGACAGCTACCTACGAGCAGTACTTC.

J is TRBJ1-6 and V is TRBV6-5; D is possibly TRBD1 (6 bases). Trimming cost V 10 bases and J 12 bases, with 16 bases left between them. The CDR3 totals 12 residues. In germline, CDR1 is MNHEY, CDR2 SVGAGI. This chain's CDR3 is CATSDRSLPLHF. The CDR3 nucleotides are TGTGCCACCTCGGACAGATCGCTACCCCTCCACTTT.

The chain employs TRBV6-5 and TRBJ1-2; D remains unclear. Germline values: CDR1 MNHEY, CDR2 SVGAGI. This CDR3 is built from 14 residues. The ends were cut back, 0 bases at V and 3 bases at J, with 8 bases in the middle. The CDR3 loop reads CASSYSVAHYGYTF. DNA for the CDR3: TGTGCCAGCAGTTACTCGGTAGCGCACTATGGCTACACCTTC.